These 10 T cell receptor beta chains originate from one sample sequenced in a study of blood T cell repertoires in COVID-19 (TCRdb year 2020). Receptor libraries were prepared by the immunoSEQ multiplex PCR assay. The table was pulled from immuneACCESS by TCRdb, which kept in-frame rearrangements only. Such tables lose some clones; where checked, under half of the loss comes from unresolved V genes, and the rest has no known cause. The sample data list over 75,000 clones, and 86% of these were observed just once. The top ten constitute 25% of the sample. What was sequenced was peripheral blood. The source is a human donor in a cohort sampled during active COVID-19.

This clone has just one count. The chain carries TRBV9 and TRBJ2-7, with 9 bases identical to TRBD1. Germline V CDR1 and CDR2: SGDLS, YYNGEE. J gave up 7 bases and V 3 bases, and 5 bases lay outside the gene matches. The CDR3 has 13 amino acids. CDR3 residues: CASSDGTGREQYF. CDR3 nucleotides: TGTGCCAGCAGCGATGGGACAGGGAGGGAGCAGTACTTC. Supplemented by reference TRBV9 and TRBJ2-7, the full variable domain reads DSGVTQTPKHLITATGQRVTLRCSPRSGDLSVYWYQQSLDQGLQFLIQYYNGEERAKGNILERFSAQQFPDLHSELNLSSLELGDSALYFCASSDGTGREQYFGPGTRLTVT.

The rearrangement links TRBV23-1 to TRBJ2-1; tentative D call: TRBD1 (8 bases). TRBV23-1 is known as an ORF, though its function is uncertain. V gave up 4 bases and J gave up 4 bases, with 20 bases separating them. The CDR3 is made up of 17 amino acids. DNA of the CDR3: TGCGCCAGCAGTCTCCCACAGGGGGGGGAGTTGTACAATGAGCAGTTCTTC. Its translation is CASSLPQGGELYNEQFF.

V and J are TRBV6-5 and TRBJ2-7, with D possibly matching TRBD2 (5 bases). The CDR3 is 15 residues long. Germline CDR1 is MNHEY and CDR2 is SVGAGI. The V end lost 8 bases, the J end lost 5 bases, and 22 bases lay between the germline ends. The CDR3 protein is CASYPPGRADDEQYF. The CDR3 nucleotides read TGTGCCAGCTACCCCCCTGGGCGGGCAGACGACGAGCAGTACTTC.

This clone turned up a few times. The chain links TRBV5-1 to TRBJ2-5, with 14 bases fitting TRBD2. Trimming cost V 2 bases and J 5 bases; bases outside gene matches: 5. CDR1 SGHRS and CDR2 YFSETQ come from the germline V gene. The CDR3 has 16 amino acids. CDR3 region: CASSFGTSGGAETQYF. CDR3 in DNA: TGCGCCAGCAGCTTCGGGACTAGCGGGGGCGCGGAGACCCAGTACTTC.

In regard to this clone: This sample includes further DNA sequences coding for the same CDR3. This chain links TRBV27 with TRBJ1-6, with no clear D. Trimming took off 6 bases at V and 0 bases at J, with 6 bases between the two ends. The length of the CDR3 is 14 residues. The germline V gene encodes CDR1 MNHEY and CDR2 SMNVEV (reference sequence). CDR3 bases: TGTGCCAGCAGCCGGAGCTCCTATAATTCACCCCTCCACTTT. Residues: CASSRSSYNSPLHF.

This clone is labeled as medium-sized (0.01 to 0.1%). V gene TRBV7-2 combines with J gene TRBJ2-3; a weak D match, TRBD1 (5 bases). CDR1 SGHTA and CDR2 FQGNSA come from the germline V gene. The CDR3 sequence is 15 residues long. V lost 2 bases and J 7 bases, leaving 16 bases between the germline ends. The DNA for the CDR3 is TGTGCCAGCAGCTTATCAGGGATCCCATCTTATACGCAGTATTTT. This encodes CASSLSGIPSYTQYF.

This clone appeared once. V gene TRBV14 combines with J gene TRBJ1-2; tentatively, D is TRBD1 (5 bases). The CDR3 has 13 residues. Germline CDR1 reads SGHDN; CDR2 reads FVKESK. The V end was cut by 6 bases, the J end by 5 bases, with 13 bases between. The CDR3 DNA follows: TGTGCCAGCAGGCGTGCGGGGGGTTATGGCTACACCTTC. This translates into CASRRAGGYGYTF.

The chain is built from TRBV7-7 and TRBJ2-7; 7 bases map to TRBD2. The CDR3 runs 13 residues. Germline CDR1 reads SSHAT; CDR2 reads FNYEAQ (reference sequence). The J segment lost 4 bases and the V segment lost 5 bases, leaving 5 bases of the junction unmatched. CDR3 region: CASSTQAGYEQYF. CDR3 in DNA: TGTGCCAGCAGCACGCAAGCGGGGTACGAGCAGTACTTC. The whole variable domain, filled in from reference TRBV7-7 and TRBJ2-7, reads GAGVSQSPRYKVTKRGQDVTLRCDPISSHATLYWYQQALGQGPEFLTYFNYEAQPDKSGLPSDRFSAERPEGSISTLTIQRTEQRDSAMYRCASSTQAGYEQYFGPGTRLTVT.

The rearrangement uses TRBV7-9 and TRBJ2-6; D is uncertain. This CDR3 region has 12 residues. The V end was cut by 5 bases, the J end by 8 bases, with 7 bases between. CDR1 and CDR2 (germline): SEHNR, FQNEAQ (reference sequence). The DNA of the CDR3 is TGTGCCAGCAGCCACGGTACCAACGTCCTGACTTTC. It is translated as CASSHGTNVLTF.

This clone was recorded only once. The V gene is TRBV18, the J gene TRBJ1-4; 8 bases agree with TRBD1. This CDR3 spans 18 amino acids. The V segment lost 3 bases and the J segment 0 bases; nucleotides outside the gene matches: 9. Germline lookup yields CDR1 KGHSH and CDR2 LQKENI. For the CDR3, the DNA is TGTGCCAGCTCACCGGTAGGACAGGGTCGGCCAACTAATGAAAAACTGTTTTTT. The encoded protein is CASSPVGQGRPTNEKLFF.